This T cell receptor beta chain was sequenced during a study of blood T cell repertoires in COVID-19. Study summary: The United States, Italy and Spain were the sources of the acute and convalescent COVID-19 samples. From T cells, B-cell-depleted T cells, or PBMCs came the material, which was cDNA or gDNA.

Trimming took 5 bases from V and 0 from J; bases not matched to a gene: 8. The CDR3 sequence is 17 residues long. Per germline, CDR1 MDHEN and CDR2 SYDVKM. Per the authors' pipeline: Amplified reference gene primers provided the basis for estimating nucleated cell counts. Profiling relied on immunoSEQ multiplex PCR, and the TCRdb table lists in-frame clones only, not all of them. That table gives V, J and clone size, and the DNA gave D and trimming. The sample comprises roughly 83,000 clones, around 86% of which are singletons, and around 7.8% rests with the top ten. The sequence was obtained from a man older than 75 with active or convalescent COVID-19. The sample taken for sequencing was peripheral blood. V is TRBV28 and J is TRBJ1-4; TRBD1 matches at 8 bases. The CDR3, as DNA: TGTGCCAGCAGTCAAGGACAGGGAGGTGCAACTAATGAAAAACTGTTTTTT. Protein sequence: CASSQGQGGATNEKLFF.